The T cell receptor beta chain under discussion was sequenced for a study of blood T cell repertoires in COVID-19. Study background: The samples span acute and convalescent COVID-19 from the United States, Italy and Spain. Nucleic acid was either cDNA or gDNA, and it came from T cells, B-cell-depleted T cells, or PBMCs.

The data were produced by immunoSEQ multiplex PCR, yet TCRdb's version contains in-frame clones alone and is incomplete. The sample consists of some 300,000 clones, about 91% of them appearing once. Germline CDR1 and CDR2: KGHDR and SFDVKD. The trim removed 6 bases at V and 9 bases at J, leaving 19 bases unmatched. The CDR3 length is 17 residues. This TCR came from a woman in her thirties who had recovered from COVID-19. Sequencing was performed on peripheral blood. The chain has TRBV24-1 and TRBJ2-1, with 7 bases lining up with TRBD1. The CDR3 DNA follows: TGTGCCACCAGTTACAACACAGGGGTTCGACAAGGTGGTGAGCAGTTCTTC. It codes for CATSYNTGVRQGGEQFF.